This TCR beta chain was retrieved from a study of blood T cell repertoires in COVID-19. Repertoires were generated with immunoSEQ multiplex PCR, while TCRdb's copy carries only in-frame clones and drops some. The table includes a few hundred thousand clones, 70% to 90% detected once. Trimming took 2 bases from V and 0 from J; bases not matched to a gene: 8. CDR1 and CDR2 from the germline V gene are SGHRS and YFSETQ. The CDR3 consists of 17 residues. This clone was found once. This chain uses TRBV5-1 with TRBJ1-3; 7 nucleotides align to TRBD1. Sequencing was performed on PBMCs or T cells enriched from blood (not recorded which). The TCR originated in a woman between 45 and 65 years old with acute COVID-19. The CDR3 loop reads CASSFGDRASSGNTIYF. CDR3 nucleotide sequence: TGCGCCAGCAGCTTTGGGGACAGAGCCAGCTCTGGAAACACCATATATTTT.